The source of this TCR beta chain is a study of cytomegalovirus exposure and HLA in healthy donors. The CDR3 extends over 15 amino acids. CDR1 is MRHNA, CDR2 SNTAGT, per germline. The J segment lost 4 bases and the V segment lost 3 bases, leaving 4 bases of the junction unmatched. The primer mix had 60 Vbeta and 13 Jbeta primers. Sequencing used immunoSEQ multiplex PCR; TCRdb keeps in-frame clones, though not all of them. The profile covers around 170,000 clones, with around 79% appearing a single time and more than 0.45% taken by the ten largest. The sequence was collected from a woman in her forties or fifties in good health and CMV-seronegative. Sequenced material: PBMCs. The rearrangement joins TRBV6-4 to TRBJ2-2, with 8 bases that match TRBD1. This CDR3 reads CASSDQGARTGELFF. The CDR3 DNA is TGTGCCAGCAGTGATCAGGGGGCTCGCACCGGGGAGCTGTTTTTT.